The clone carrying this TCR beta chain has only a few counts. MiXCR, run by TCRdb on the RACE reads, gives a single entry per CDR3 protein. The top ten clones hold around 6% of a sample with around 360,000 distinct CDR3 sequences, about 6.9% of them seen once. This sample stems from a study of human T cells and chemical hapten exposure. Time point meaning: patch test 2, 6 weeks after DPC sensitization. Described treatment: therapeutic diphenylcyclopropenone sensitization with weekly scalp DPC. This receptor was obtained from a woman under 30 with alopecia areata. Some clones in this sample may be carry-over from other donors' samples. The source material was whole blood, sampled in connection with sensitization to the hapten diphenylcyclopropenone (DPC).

As DNA, the CDR3 is TGCGCCAGCACGCGACAGATAGATAATTCACCCCTCCACTTT. Its protein product is CASTRQIDNSPLHF. This chain uses TRBV4-1 with TRBJ1-6; possible D gene TRBD1, 5 bases. The V end was cut by 7 bases, the J end by 5 bases, with 12 bases between. The CDR3 consists of 14 residues. CDR1 and CDR2 (germline): MGHRA, YSYEKL.